This T cell receptor beta chain derives from a study of cytomegalovirus exposure and HLA in healthy donors (TCRdb year 2017). Study-wide context: An earlier analysis of around 600 of the donors reported more than 250 Gb of sequence data and 100 million to 130 million unique TCR beta sequences from about 179 million T cells. An early release covering 550 to 700 HLA-typed donors comprised roughly 300 gigabases of sequencing data and roughly 85 million unique TCR sequences. Of the roughly 400 genotyped donors, roughly 80% fell in the genetic ancestry cluster associated with self-reported Caucasian donors. The study was designed to test whether signatures of past pathogen exposure could be identified by cataloging public T cell receptors. The T cell repertoires of 666 subjects were profiled by immunosequencing and related to cytomegalovirus serostatus. Along with the approximately 670-subject first cohort, a separate validation cohort of over a hundred different subjects was used. High-throughput TCR immunosequencing, statistical association of individual TCRs with disease status, and machine learning were combined to predict cytomegalovirus infection status. A later analysis re-analyzed previously published TCR beta repertoires from approximately 700 donors and added high-resolution HLA genotyping to study TCR occurrence patterns. In the later analysis, no new phenotypic data were used to find candidate immune exposures; instead, reliance was placed on TCR beta sequences and their occurrence across donors. An earlier analysis of 587 of the donors used high-throughput TCR beta sequencing to judge whether each TCR beta V gene segment behaved as functional or pseudogenic. Alongside the repertoire data, information on donor age, sex, ethnicity and CMV serostatus was compiled. A later genetic analysis took genome-wide SNP genotypes for about 55% of the roughly 700 donors and used that subset as a discovery cohort. All discovery cohort repertoires had been generated using a single sequencing platform. HLA typing covered class I and class II loci at four-digit resolution. The number of donors typed differed by locus, with roughly 620-630 for A, B, C, DRB1 and DQB1, about 500 for DQA1, 600 to 610 for DPA1, and some 450 for DPB1. About five DR-DQ haplotypes were treated as single units for association and clustering because of strong linkage in the cohort. On average, over 200,000 unique TCR beta nucleotide sequences were sequenced per donor among a few hundred genotyped donors of the cohort, with roughly 20% of those sequences being non-productive. Points the paper makes about the study in general: Because counts were too low, seventeen rarely observed V segments, including chromosome 9 orphons, were left out of the earlier analysis of approximately 500 of the donors. According to a later analysis, most CMV-associated TCR beta chains appeared to be HLA-restricted, and the HLA associations seemed to be driven largely by CMV exposure. Across donors, most TCR sequences were observed very rarely, whereas some public TCRs were present in many individuals. Strong co-occurrence of HLA alleles, especially DR and DQ, made assigning TCR associations to individual alleles difficult. In an earlier analysis of 587 of the donors, most TCR beta V segments appeared in productive rearrangements about 90% or about 30% of the time, broadly matching IMGT annotations. A further reported finding was that TCR beta sequences accurately predicted the HLA-A and HLA-B alleles for most subjects in the first cohort. A later genetic analysis reported fewer N-insertions in productive TCRs among donors in an Asian-associated ancestry cluster than the approximately 700-donor mean. A few of the identified cytomegalovirus-associated TCR beta chains were confirmed in vitro to be specific for cytomegalovirus antigens. The cohort was sequenced for TCR beta chains only, and without alpha or paired-chain data the features that could be detected were limited. In a later analysis, HLA-associated TCR beta chains showed more clonal expansion and lower generation probabilities than non-associated chains that were equally common. In a later analysis, the rate of TCR association differed among HLA loci, with DRB1 alleles having the most associated TCRs and HLA-C alleles having the fewest. Specific HLA alleles were associated with 15,000 to 20,000 TCR beta sequences at a false discovery rate of 0.05 in a later analysis. A later analysis reported that several top co-occurrence clusters appeared linked to parvovirus B19, influenza, CMV and Epstein-Barr virus. A later genetic analysis associated a missense DCLRE1C variant with V-gene and J-gene trimming of TCR beta chains, and an independent cohort replicated the association. The presence/absence analyses assumed that sequencing depth was roughly uniform across donors, and that assumption may not be true. A cluster of highly shared sequence variants was judged likely to be a technical artifact of the sequencing pipeline. The study gave a list of 150 to 200 TCR beta chains associated with cytomegalovirus. The 87-base-pair reads could not distinguish some IMGT-functional V segments, including TRBV6-2 and TRBV6-3, so those segments were excluded. The classifier was reported to diagnose cytomegalovirus status with high specificity and sensitivity in both the original and validation cohorts. Linkage disequilibrium might explain the correlated functional status among segregating V segments, but an unknown experimental factor could not be excluded. CMV serostatus was the only immune exposure information available for the cohort. Because HLA typing was unavailable for some donors at each locus, only the typed subset was used in association tests. According to the authors, the approach could potentially be generalized to other disease states and immunological phenotypes.

The method behind the library was the immunoSEQ multiplex PCR assay. For the multiplex PCR, a mixture combining 60 forward primers for TCR Vbeta segments and 13 reverse primers for TCR Jbeta segments was used. The CDR3 region of rearranged TCR beta genes was amplified from genomic DNA by a multiplex PCR assay. The Illumina HiSeq System was used to sequence the amplified TCR beta libraries as 87-base-pair reads. Per the authors' processing: A later analysis counted some 80 million unique TCR beta chains across the 666 repertoires, and roughly 10 million of these chains were shared by at least two donors. Raw reads were error-corrected and collapsed into unique sequences with a nearest-neighbor algorithm that merged closely related sequences to remove PCR and sequencing errors. Alignment of CDR3 sequences to IMGT reference sequences was used to assign V, D and J gene segments. For a sequence to be retained, a match of at least six nucleotides was required to both a V gene segment and a J gene segment. A rearrangement was called productive if the CDR3 had no stop codons and remained in frame with V and J, and every other rearrangement was called non-productive. CDR3 was defined according to IMGT convention as the region running from the second conserved V-encoded cysteine to the conserved J-encoded phenylalanine. In an earlier analysis of roughly 610 of the donors, sequences lacking an unambiguous match to a single V gene segment were excluded. An earlier analysis of fewer than 750 of the donors called V segments functional above 56.7% productive rearrangements and segregating when the between-donor standard deviation exceeded 5%. A statistical classification framework was built for diagnosing cytomegalovirus status from the catalog of TCR beta chain sequences. In a later analysis, TCR nucleotide sequences were compared against IMGT/GENE-DB human TR gene sequences so that V and J genes could be assigned. A later analysis assigned CDR3 sequences and most-parsimonious VDJ recombination scenarios with the TCRdist pipeline. In a later analysis, every TCR beta chain was defined by the combination of its CDR3 amino acid sequence and its V-gene family, and reads without a unique V-gene family were dropped. To address suspected cross-contamination and a sequencing artifact, a later analysis removed roughly 640 highly shared, low-generation-probability nucleotide sequences. For each public chain, a later analysis derived a clonal expansion index from normalized ranks of inferred template counts within each repertoire. Generation probabilities in a later analysis came from a VDJ recombination model fitted to out-of-frame rearrangements, and those results were checked against IGoR. In a later analysis, hypergeometric tests were used to score TCR-TCR, TCR-HLA and TCR-CMV co-occurrence, with a repertoire-size bias correction applied to TCR pairs. In a later analysis, false discovery rates were estimated by permuting HLA or CMV assignments 20 times. In a later analysis, co-occurring TCRs were grouped using DBSCAN, and TCRdist sequence similarity was added for clustering within HLA-allele-positive subsets. Repertoires with fewer than 30,000 or more than 120,000 public chains, plus five repertoires with anomalous nucleotide sharing, were excluded from co-occurrence clustering. Sourced from immuneACCESS, this table was stored by TCRdb with only in-frame sequences that have V and J called. A share of the clones is absent; for the studies checked, an unresolved V gene accounts for under half, and the remainder has no known explanation. The V and J calls and clone size come from that table; D and trimming were worked out from the DNA. The table for this sample lists 100,000 or so clones; 84% of them were counted only once. The ten largest clones add up to 2.1% of the sample.

In total, approximately 690 healthy bone marrow donors made up the cohort. At the time of sampling, all cohort members were nominally healthy, though unrecorded immune exposures were likely present. The donor was CMV seronegative and was included in the group of around 320 seronegative cohort members. A peripheral blood sample was collected from each donor, and TCR beta sequencing was performed on peripheral blood mononuclear cells. The Qiagen DNeasy Blood Extraction Kit was used to extract genomic DNA from the blood cell samples. Concerning this clone: What this receptor recognizes is not known. Nothing much larger sits one base from this clone, and base qualities are not available.

The germline V and J ends show losses of 6 bases and 6 bases respectively, and no gene match explains 8 bases of the junction. CDR1 and CDR2, looked up from the germline V gene, are MDHEN and SYDVKM. From its cysteine to its phenylalanine, the CDR3 spans 14 amino acids. Only the CDR3 DNA stays, 42 bases, in frame from base 1. The sequence joins TRBV28 to TRBJ1-5, with 7 bases matching TRBD1. This receptor was taken from a man between 18 and 29 years old in good health and CMV-seronegative. What was sequenced was PBMCs. Here the CDR3 is given as CASSNRGLRQPQHF. The sequenced DNA: TGTGCCAGCAGCAACAGGGGTTTGCGTCAGCCCCAGCATTTT.